This TCR beta chain was sequenced during a study of radiotherapy plus CTLA-4 blockade in lung cancer listed by TCRdb under 2018. With regard to the full study: Objective responses were observed in about 17% of enrolled patients, and disease control was achieved in 31%. Results the study describes overall, beyond this receptor: After treatment with radiotherapy and ipilimumab, TCR clones that came from tumors expanded in the peripheral blood. The strongest predictors of response, as reported, were early dynamic changes in blood T cell clones along with a rise in serum interferon-beta after radiation.

In this study, focal radiation therapy paired with CTLA-4 blockade (ipilimumab) was tested in patients who had chemo-refractory metastatic non-small-cell lung cancer. The protocol used for the library was the immunoSEQ multiplex PCR assay. TCRdb's version of the immuneACCESS table is confined to in-frame rearrangements and falls short of the full clone set. An unresolved V gene accounts for under half of the shortfall where checked; the remainder is of unknown origin. For this sample the table gives tens of thousands of clones, of which about 88% were detected only once. The ten largest clones take up over 15% of the sample. CDR1 SGHRS and CDR2 YFSETQ are derived from the germline V gene. Relative to germline, V is 5 bases shorter and J is 6 bases shorter, with 12 bases between their ends. From the cysteine through the phenylalanine, the CDR3 covers 13 amino acids. The sequence is cut down to CDR3 DNA, 39 bases in frame from base 1.

The sample holds a few counts of this clone. Its antigen has not been determined. Base qualities are not provided; no much larger clone lies one nucleotide away. Sequenced here: peripheral blood, sampled from a patient treated with radiotherapy plus ipilimumab. The clonotype comes from a human donor with non-small cell lung cancer that progressed on radiotherapy plus ipilimumab. The V and J genes are TRBV5-1 and TRBJ2-1; there is no confident call for the D gene. CDR3 loop: CASSREPGNEQFF. The nucleotides are TGCGCCAGCAGTCGCGAGCCTGGCAATGAGCAGTTCTTC.